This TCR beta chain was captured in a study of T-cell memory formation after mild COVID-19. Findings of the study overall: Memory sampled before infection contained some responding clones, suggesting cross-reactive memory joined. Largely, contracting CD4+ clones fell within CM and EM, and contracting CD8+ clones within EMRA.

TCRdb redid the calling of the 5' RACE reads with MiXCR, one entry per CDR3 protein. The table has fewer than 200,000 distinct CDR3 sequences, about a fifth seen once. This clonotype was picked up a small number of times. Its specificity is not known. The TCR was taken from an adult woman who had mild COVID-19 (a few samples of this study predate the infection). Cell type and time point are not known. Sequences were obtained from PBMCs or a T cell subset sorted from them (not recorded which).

The CDR3 DNA sequence: TGTGCCAGCAGCCCGGTCATCTCCTACAATGAGCAGTTCTTC. Encoded protein: CASSPVISYNEQFF. The V and J genes are TRBV7-9 and TRBJ2-1, with D uncertain. The CDR3 length is 14 residues. Germline V gene sequence: CDR1 SEHNR, CDR2 FQNEAQ (reference sequence). V was pared by 5 bases and J by 0 bases, with 8 bases between.